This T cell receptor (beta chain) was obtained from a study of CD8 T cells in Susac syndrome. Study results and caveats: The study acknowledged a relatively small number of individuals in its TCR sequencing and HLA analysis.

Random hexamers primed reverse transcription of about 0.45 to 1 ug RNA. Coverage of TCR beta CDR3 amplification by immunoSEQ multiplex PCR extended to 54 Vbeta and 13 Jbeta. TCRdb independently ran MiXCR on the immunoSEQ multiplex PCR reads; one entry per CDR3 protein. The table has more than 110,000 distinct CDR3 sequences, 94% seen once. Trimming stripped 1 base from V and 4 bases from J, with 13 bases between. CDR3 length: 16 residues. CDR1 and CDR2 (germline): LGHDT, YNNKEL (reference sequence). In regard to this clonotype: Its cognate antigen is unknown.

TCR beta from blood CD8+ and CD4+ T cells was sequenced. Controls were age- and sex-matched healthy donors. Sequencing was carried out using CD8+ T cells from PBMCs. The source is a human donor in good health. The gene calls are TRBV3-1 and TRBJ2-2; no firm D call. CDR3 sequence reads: CASSQGDLLATGELFF. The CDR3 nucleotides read TGTGCCAGCAGCCAAGGGGATCTCCTGGCCACCGGGGAGCTGTTTTTT.